This T cell receptor (beta chain) was recorded in a study of T-cell reconstitution after alpha-beta-depleted transplantation in children. Regarding the study as a whole: About two months after transplant, alpha-beta T cells reportedly came from several hundred expanded graft clones. T-cell counts and diversity at one year post-transplant came mainly from newly produced T cells.

This CDR3 comprises 14 residues. The germline V gene has CDR1 KGHSH and CDR2 LQKENI. Trimming cost V 4 bases and J 3 bases, with 11 bases left between them. TCRbeta library preparation incorporated unique molecular identifiers. TCRdb re-derived calls from the PCR reads in MiXCR, one entry per CDR3 protein. This sample has around 450,000 distinct CDR3 sequences, with roughly 15% found just once. This clonotype was observed a handful of times. The antigen is unknown. The TCR originated in a boy less than two years old who had a stem cell transplant for Wiskott-Aldrich syndrome, so the T cells may come from the graft donor. The sequenced sample was PBMCs, mostly from graft donor cells, obtained 360 days after TCRalphabeta/CD19-depleted stem cell transplant. The V call is TRBV18, the J call TRBJ2-3; weak D call: TRBD1 (6 bases). Here the CDR3 reads CASSHDRFTDTQYF. As DNA, the CDR3 is TGTGCCAGCTCACACGACAGGTTTACAGATACGCAGTATTTT.